Included here is one TCR beta chain sequence, with context. What it binds is not known. The data are from a study of T cell responses to AZD1222 COVID-19 vaccine. Overall study results and limits: Donors were chiefly white British, with a greater number of females, and clonal diversity was perhaps underestimated.

The method was immunoSEQ multiplex PCR; TCRdb's version includes in-frame clones alone and lacks a portion of them. The repertoire consists of 43,000 or so clones, with 90% occurring once and the leading ten covering 30% to 45%. The material sequenced was peripheral blood, taken 28 days after the second AZD1222 dose. The receptor comes from an adult who received the AZD1222 COVID-19 vaccine.

The CDR3 loop is CASSRQGAEQFF. CDR3 in DNA: TGTGCCAGCAGTAGACAGGGGGCTGAGCAGTTCTTC. This rearrangement joins TRBV9 to TRBJ2-1, with 10 bases that match TRBD1. Germline CDR1 SGDLS, CDR2 YYNGEE. The CDR3 has 12 amino acids. V lost 5 bases to trimming and J lost 9 bases; unmatched junction nucleotides: 2.